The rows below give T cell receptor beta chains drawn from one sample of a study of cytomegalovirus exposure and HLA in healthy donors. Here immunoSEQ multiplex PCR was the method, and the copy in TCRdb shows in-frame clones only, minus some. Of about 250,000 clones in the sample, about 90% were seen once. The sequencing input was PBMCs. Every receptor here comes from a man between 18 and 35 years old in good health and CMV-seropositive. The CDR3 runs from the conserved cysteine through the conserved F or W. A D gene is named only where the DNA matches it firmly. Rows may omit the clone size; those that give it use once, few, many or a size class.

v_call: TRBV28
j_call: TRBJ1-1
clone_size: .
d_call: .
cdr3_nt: TGTGCCAGCAGCCAAGCGGGGGGATCTGAAGCTTTCTTT
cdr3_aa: CASSQAGGSEAFF

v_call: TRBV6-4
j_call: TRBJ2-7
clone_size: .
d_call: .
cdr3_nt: TGTGCCAGCAGTGGTCTATTATCCTACGAGCAGTACTTC
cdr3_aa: CASSGLLSYEQYF

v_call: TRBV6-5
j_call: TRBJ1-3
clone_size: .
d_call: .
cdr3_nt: TGTGCCAGCACCTCAACACCGGGGAGCTGGAACACCATATATTTT
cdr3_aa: CASTSTPGSWNTIYF

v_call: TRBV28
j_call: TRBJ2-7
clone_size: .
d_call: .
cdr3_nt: TGTGCCAGCAGTTGGACCGACTACGAGCAGTACTTC
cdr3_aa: CASSWTDYEQYF

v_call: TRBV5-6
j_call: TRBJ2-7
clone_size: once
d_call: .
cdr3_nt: TGTGCCAGCAGCCCGGGGTCGTACGAGCAGTACTTC
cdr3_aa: CASSPGSYEQYF

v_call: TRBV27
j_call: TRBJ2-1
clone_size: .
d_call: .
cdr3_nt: TGTGCCAGCACCCCCCGGGTGAGCAATGAGCAGTTCTTC
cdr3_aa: CASTPRVSNEQFF

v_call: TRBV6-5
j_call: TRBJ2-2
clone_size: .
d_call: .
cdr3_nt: TGTGCCAGCAGTTACCAACGAGGCAGGGACGCCGGGGAGCTGTTTTTT
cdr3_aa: CASSYQRGRDAGELFF

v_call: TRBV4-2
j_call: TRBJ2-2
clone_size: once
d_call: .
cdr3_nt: TGTGCCAGCAGCCAAGGTTCGAGCGCAGGCACCGGGGAGCTGTTTTTT
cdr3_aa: CASSQGSSAGTGELFF

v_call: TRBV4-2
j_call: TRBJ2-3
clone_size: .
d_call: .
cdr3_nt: TGTGCCAGCAGCCAAGATGTAGCGACAGATACGCAGTATTTT
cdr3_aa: CASSQDVATDTQYF

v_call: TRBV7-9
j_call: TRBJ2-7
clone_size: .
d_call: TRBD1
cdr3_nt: TGTGCCAGCAGCTTAGCTCAGGGGGCTCGGGACGAGCAGTACTTC
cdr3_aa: CASSLAQGARDEQYF

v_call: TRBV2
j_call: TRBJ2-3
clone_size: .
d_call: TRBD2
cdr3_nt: TGTGCCAGCAGTGATAGCGGGCCCACAGATACGCAGTATTTT
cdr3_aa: CASSDSGPTDTQYF

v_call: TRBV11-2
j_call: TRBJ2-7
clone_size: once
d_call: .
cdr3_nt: TGTGCCAGCAGCTTAGATGGGCACGAGCAGTACTTC
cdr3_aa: CASSLDGHEQYF

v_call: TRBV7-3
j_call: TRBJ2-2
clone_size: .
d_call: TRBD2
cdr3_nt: TGTGCCAGCAGCTTAGACCCCCCTAGCGGGAGAGAAACCGGGGAGCTGTTTTTT
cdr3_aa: CASSLDPPSGRETGELFF

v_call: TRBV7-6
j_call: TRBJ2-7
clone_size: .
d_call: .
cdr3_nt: TGTGCCAGCAGCTTAGGGTTGGCGGGGGCTGGCTACGAGCAGTACTTC
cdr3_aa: CASSLGLAGAGYEQYF

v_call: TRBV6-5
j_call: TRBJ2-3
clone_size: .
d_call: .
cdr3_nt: TGTGCCAGCAGTCCCGGACTGACATCCCAGATAGCGCAGTATTTT
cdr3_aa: CASSPGLTSQIAQYF

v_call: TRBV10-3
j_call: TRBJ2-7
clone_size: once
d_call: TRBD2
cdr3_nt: TGTGCCATCAGTGACCCCGCCATGGAGCGGGAGACTTACTACGAGCAGTACTTC
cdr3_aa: CAISDPAMERETYYEQYF

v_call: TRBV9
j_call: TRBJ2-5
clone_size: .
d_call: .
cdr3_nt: TGTGCCAGCAGCGCCGGACAGCCGTGGGAGACCCAGTACTTC
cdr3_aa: CASSAGQPWETQYF

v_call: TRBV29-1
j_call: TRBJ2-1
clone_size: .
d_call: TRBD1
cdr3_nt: TGCAGCGTTGAACCCGGGACAGGAGAGGCTAATGAGCAGTTCTTC
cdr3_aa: CSVEPGTGEANEQFF

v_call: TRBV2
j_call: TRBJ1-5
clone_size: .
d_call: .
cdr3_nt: TGTGCCAGCAGACGAATACAGGAGATCAATCAGCCCCAGCATTTT
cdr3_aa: CASRRIQEINQPQHF

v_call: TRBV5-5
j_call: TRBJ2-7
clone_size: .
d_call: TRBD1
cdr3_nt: TGTGCCAGCAGCTTGGTACAGGGGGTCTCCTACGAGCAGTACTTC
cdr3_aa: CASSLVQGVSYEQYF

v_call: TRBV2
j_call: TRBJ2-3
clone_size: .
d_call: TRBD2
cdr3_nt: TGTGCCAGCGGAGGGGGAGCGGGAGGTTCAGATACGCAGTATTTT
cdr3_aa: CASGGGAGGSDTQYF

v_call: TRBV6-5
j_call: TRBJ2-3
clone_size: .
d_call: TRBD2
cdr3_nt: TGTGCCAGCAGTTACGCTAGCGGAATCACAGATACGCAGTATTTT
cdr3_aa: CASSYASGITDTQYF

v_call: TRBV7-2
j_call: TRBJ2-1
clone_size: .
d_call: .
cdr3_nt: TGTGCCAGCAGCTTATTAGCTCCCTACAATGAGCAGTTCTTC
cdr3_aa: CASSLLAPYNEQFF

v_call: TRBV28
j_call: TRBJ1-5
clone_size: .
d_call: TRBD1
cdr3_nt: TGTGCCAGCAAGCCAGGGGGAAATCAGCCCCAGCATTTT
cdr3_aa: CASKPGGNQPQHF

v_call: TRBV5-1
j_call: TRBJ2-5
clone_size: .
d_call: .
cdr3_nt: TGCGCCAGCAGCTTGGTCAGCCGCAGGGAGACCCAGTACTTC
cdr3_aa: CASSLVSRRETQYF

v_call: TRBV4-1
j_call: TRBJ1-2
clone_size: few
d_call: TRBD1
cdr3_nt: TGCGCCAGCAGCCACGCGACAGGGGGCCTCTATGGCTACACCTTC
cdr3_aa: CASSHATGGLYGYTF

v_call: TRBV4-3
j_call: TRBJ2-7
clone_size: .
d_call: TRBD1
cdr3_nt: TGCGCCAGCAGCACTCAGACAGGGAAGTCCTACGAGCAGTACTTC
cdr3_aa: CASSTQTGKSYEQYF

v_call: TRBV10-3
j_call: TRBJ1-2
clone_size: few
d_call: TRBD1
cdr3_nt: TGTGCCATCAGTGCTCTACAGGGGATCTATGGCTACACCTTC
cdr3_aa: CAISALQGIYGYTF

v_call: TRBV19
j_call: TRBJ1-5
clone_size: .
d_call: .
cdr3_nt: TGTGCCAGTAGTATAGACAGGAGCAATCAGCCCCAGCATTTT
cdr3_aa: CASSIDRSNQPQHF

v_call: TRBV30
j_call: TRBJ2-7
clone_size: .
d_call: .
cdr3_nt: TGTGCCTGGACCAGGGGGGGGCCCAACGAGCAGTACTTC
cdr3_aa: CAWTRGGPNEQYF

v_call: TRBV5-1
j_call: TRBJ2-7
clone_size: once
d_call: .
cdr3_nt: TGCGCCAGCAGCATTCGTAGTGACGGGAGCCACGAGCAGTACTTC
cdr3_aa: CASSIRSDGSHEQYF

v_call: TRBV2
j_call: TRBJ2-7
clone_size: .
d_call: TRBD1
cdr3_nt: TGTGCCAGCACCTCGGGACAGGCCCACTACGAGCAGTACTTC
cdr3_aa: CASTSGQAHYEQYF

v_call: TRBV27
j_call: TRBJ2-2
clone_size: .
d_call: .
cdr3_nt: TGTGCCAGCAGTTTAGTGGGCACCGGGGAGCTGTTTTTT
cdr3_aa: CASSLVGTGELFF

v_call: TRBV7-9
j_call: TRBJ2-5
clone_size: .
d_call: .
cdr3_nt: TGTGCCAGCAGCTCGGGGAGGTCGGAGACCCAGTACTTC
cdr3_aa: CASSSGRSETQYF

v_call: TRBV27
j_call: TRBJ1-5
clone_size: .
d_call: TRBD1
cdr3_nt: TGTGCCAGCAGACCGGGACAGGGATTTTTAGGGCCCCAGCATTTT
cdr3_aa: CASRPGQGFLGPQHF

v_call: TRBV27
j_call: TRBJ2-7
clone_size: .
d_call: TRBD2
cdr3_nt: TGTGCCAGCAGTCAAAGGGCGGGGGGCTCCTACGAGCAGTACTTC
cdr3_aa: CASSQRAGGSYEQYF

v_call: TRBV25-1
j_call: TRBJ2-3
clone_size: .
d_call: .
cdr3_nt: TGTGCCAGCAGTAATACCCGGGACCCCACAGATACGCAGTATTTT
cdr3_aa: CASSNTRDPTDTQYF

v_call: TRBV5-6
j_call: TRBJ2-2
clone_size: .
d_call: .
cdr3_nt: TGTGCCAGCAGCTTGATCTGGGGTGGTACCGGGGAGCTGTTTTTT
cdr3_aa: CASSLIWGGTGELFF

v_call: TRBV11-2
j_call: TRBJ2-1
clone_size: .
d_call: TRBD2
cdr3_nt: TGTGCCAGCAGCCCGGGACTAGCGAGAGGGAATGAGCAGTTCTTC
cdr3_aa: CASSPGLARGNEQFF

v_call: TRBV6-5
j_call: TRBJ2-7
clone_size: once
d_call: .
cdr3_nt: TGTGCCAGCAGTTACGTTTTAGGCGACTCCTACGAGCAGTACTTC
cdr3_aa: CASSYVLGDSYEQYF

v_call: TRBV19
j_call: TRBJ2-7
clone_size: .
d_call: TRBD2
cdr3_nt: TGTGCCAGTAGTACAGCGGGAGGGCCATACGAGCAGTACTTC
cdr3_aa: CASSTAGGPYEQYF

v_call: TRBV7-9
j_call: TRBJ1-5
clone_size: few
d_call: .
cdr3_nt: TGTGCCAGCAGCTTAGGTACGGGGGCTAGCAATCAGCCCCAGCATTTT
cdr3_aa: CASSLGTGASNQPQHF

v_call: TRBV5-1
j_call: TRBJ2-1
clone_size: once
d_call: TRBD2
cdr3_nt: TGCGCCAGCAGCCGGGAACCGACTAGCGGGAGGATTAATGAGCAGTTCTTC
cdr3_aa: CASSREPTSGRINEQFF

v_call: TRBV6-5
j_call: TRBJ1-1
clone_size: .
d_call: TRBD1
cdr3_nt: TGTGCCAGCAGCCCCCCCGACAGGGTTCAGGTTGAAGCTTTCTTT
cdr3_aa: CASSPPDRVQVEAFF

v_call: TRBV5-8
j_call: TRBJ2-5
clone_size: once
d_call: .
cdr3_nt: TGTGCCAGCAGCAACTCCCGCCCGAGGGTTCAAGAGACCCAGTACTTC
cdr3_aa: CASSNSRPRVQETQYF

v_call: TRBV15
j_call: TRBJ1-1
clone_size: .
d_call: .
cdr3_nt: TGTGCCACCAGCAGAAACACTGAAGCTTTCTTT
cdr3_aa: CATSRNTEAFF

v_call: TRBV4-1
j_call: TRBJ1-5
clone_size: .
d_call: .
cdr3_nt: TGCGCCAGCAGCCAAGATACGGGGGTCTGGCCCCAGCATTTT
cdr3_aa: CASSQDTGVWPQHF

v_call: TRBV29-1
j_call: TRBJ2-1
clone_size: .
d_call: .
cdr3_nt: TGCAGCGTTGAAATAATAGGGAATGAGCAGTTCTTC
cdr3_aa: CSVEIIGNEQFF

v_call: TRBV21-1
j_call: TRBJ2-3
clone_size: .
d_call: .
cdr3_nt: TGTGCCAGCAGCAAGGAGACCTTGGGGACAGATACGCAGTATTTT
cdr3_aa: CASSKETLGTDTQYF

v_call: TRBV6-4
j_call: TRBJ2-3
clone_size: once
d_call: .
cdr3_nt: TGTGCCAGCAGTGACTTTGGGGGCACAGATACGCAGTATTTT
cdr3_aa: CASSDFGGTDTQYF

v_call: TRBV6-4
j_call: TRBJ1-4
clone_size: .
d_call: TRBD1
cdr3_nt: TGTGCCAGCAGTGCCACCGCCGGGACAGGTGATGAAAAACTGTTTTTT
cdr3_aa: CASSATAGTGDEKLFF

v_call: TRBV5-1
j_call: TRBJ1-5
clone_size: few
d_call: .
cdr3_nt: TGCGCCAGCAGCTTGGCACCGAATCAGCCCCAGCATTTT
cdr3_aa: CASSLAPNQPQHF

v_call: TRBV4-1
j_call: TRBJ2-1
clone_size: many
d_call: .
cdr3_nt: TGCGCCAGCAGCCAAGAAGTGGGGAATGAGCAGTTCTTC
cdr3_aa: CASSQEVGNEQFF

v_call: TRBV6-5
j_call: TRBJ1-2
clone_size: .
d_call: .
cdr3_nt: TGTGCCAGCAGCCCCGGCCTATACTACACCTTC
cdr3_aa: CASSPGLYYTF

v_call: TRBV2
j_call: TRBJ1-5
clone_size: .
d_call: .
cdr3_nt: TGTGCCAGCAGTGACACGGGTCGCAATCAGCCCCAGCATTTT
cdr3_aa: CASSDTGRNQPQHF